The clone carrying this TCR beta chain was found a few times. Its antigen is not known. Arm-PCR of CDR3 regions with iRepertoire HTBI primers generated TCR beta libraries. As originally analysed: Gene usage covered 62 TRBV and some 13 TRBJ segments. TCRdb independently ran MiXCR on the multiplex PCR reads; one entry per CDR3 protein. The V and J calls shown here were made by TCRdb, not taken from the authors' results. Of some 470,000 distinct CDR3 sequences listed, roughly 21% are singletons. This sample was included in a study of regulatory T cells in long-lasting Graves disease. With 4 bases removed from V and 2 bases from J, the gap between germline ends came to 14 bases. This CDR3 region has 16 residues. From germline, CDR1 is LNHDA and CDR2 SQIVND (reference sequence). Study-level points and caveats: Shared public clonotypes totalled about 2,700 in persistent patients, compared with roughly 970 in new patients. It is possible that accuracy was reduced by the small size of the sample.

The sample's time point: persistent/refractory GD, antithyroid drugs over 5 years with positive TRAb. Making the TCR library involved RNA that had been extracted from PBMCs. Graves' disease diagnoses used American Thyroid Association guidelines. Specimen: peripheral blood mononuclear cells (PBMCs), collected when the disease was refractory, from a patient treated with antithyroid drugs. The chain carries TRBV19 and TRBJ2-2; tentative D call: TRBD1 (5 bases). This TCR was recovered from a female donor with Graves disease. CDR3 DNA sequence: TGTGCCAGTAGTAGTTGGTGGCAGGGAAACACCGGGGAGCTGTTTTTT. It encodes CASSSWWQGNTGELFF.